Below, 20 T cell receptor beta chains from the same sample are listed, as sequenced in a study of blood T cell repertoires in COVID-19. Sequencing was performed with immunoSEQ multiplex PCR; in TCRdb, only in-frame clones are kept and a portion is missing. The sample lists about 320,000 clones, more than 75% seen once, with roughly 2.5% in the top ten. The sequencing sample was made of PBMCs or T cells enriched from blood (not recorded which). The source is a man aged 55 to 70 who had recovered from COVID-19.

This chain joins TRBV4-3 and TRBJ1-2, with 7 bases fitting TRBD1. With V trimmed by 0 bases and J by 12 bases, 7 bases remained unmatched. Germline V gene lookup returns CDR1 LGHNA and CDR2 YSLEER. This CDR3 is built from 13 residues. This chain's CDR3 is CASSQDGRQGDTF. Here the CDR3 DNA reads TGCGCCAGCAGCCAAGATGGTCGACAGGGTGACACCTTC.

The J gene is TRBJ1-1, the V gene TRBV5-1; the match to TRBD1 covers 9 bases. Germline lookup yields CDR1 SGHRS and CDR2 YFSETQ. The CDR3 loop spans 14 amino acids. J was trimmed by 8 bases and V by 4 bases; bases with no gene match: 9. The CDR3 coding sequence is TGCGCCAGCAGCCCACTACAGGGGGCAGGGGAAGCTTTCTTT. The encoded protein is CASSPLQGAGEAFF. Full variable domain (outside the CDR3, taken from reference TRBV5-1 and TRBJ1-1): KAGVTQTPRYLIKTRGQQVTLSCSPISGHRSVSWYQQTPGQGLQFLFEYFSETQRNKGNFPGRFSGRQFSNSRSEMNVSTLELGDSALYLCASSPLQGAGEAFFGQGTRLTVV.

The chain joins TRBV21-1 to TRBJ2-5; TRBD1 is the table's D call, not checked against the DNA. TRBV21-1 is a documented pseudogene. The CDR3 runs 19 residues. For the CDR3, the DNA is TGTGCCAGCAGCACAATTCTCGGACAGGGGATCGTATTGGGAGAGACCCAGTACTTC. As protein: CASSTILGQGIVLGETQYF.

The rearrangement uses TRBV7-9 and TRBJ1-5; D might be TRBD1 (5 bases). V lost 5 bases and J 6 bases, leaving 11 bases between the germline ends. Germline loops: CDR1 SEHNR, CDR2 FQNEAQ (reference sequence). The CDR3 length is 13 residues. CDR3 sequence reads: CASSGTGGQPQHF. CDR3 sequence (DNA): TGTGCCAGCAGCGGAACAGGTGGTCAGCCCCAGCATTTT.

This chain connects TRBV29-1 to TRBJ2-1, with a possible D match to TRBD1 (6 bases). CDR1 and CDR2 (germline): SQVTM, ANQGSEA. CDR3 size: 16 residues. The ends were cut back, 3 bases at V and 1 base at J, with 16 bases in the middle. CDR3: CSVEGAVPRSYNEQFF. The CDR3 DNA sequence: TGCAGCGTTGAGGGGGCAGTACCCAGGTCCTACAATGAGCAGTTCTTC.

V is TRBV7-9 and J is TRBJ2-5; tentatively, D is TRBD2 (5 bases). Germline CDR1 and CDR2: SEHNR and FQNEAQ (reference sequence). The germline V and J ends were trimmed by 0 bases and 4 bases, with 6 bases remaining between them. The CDR3 sequence is 13 residues long. The CDR3 protein is CASSLAGAETQYF. Here the CDR3 DNA reads TGTGCCAGCAGCTTAGCGGGAGCAGAGACCCAGTACTTC.

V and J are TRBV19 and TRBJ1-2; the D is unclear. V lost 7 bases to trimming and J lost 2 bases, with 11 bases between them. The CDR3 runs to 13 residues. CDR1 is LNHDA and CDR2 is SQIVND in the germline V gene (reference sequence). The CDR3 here is CASKKGDNYGYTF. DNA of the CDR3: TGTGCCAGTAAAAAAGGAGACAACTATGGCTACACCTTC.

The CDR3 sequence is CASSVKGGLGDQPQHF. CDR3 coding DNA: TGTGCCAGTAGTGTAAAAGGGGGCCTGGGTGATCAGCCCCAGCATTTT. The chain carries TRBV19 and TRBJ1-5; 7 positions agree with TRBD1. Germline V gives CDR1 LNHDA, CDR2 SQIVND (reference sequence). Trimming cost V 5 bases and J 5 bases; bases outside gene matches: 12. The CDR3 is 16 amino acids.

The rearrangement uses TRBV7-8 and TRBJ1-1; D might be TRBD1 (5 bases). V was trimmed by 6 bases and J by 2 bases, leaving 10 bases between them. CDR1 and CDR2 (germline): SGHVS, FQNEAQ. CDR3 length equals 13 residues. The CDR3: CASREGINTEAFF. The CDR3 region has the DNA TGTGCCAGCAGGGAGGGGATCAACACTGAAGCTTTCTTT.

This clone was seen more than once but under ten times. CDR3 nucleotides: TGCGCCAGCAGCCAAGACCCCGCAGGGTTTCAGCCCCAGCATTTT. Amino acid sequence: CASSQDPAGFQPQHF. The J gene is TRBJ1-5, the V gene TRBV4-3, with D perhaps matching TRBD1 (5 bases). Trimming removed 0 bases from V and 6 bases from J, with 12 bases in between. This CDR3 comprises 15 residues. Germline V lookup: CDR1 LGHNA, CDR2 YSLEER.

The V call is TRBV11-2, the J call TRBJ2-1; possible D gene TRBD2, 6 bases. With 6 bases removed from V and 8 bases from J, the gap between germline ends came to 17 bases. The CDR3 runs 14 residues. In germline, CDR1 is SGHAT, CDR2 FQNNGV. This CDR3 reads CASRNKATGDEQFF. The CDR3 nucleotides read TGTGCCAGCAGAAATAAAGCTACGGGAGATGAGCAGTTCTTC.

V gene TRBV12-3 or TRBV12-4 combines with J gene TRBJ2-1; D gene ambiguous. V dropped 2 bases and J dropped 8 bases, with 7 bases sitting between them. The CDR3 loop spans 12 amino acids. CDR3 sequence reads: CASSLLGYEQFF. The CDR3 region has the DNA TGTGCCAGCAGTTTATTGGGCTATGAGCAGTTCTTC.

The chain has TRBV9 and TRBJ2-2; the D gene is possibly TRBD2 (6 bases). This CDR3 region has 16 residues. Per germline, CDR1 SGDLS and CDR2 YYNGEE. Trimming pared 0 bases from V and 1 base from J, leaving 10 bases between. The CDR3 is CASSVGGTQNTGELFF. The CDR3, as DNA: TGTGCCAGCAGCGTAGGCGGGACCCAGAACACCGGGGAGCTGTTTTTT. The whole variable domain, remainder taken from reference TRBV9 and TRBJ2-2, is DSGVTQTPKHLITATGQRVTLRCSPRSGDLSVYWYQQSLDQGLQFLIQYYNGEERAKGNILERFSAQQFPDLHSELNLSSLELGDSALYFCASSVGGTQNTGELFFGEGSRLTVL.

This chain connects TRBV2 to TRBJ1-3; D unclear. The CDR3 has 14 amino acids. Germline V gives CDR1 SNHLY, CDR2 FYNNEI. The germline V and J ends were trimmed by 6 bases and 4 bases, with 13 bases remaining between them. In DNA, the CDR3 is TGTGCCAGCAGCGCAACCGAAGCAGGAAACACCATATATTTT. Amino acid sequence: CASSATEAGNTIYF.

This chain uses TRBV7-9 with TRBJ1-2, with 7 bases lining up with TRBD1. V shed 4 bases, J shed 8 bases, and the junction held 4 bases outside the gene matches. This CDR3 has 12 amino acids. Germline lookup yields CDR1 SEHNR and CDR2 FQNEAQ (reference sequence). CDR3 sequence (DNA): TGTGCCAGCAGCTACGACAGGGAGGGCTACACCTTC. Translated: CASSYDREGYTF.

The chain recombines TRBV18 with TRBJ2-5; TRBD1 matches 7 bases. This CDR3 is 16 amino acids long. Per the germline V gene, CDR1 is KGHSH and CDR2 is LQKENI. V trimming: 3 bases; J trimming: 2 bases; junction bases outside the gene matches: 9. DNA for the CDR3: TGTGCCAGCTCACCCCGCTCCGGGACAGTACAAGAGACCCAGTACTTC. Encoded protein: CASSPRSGTVQETQYF.

The chain employs TRBV5-4 and TRBJ2-3; 7 nucleotides agree with TRBD1. The germline gives CDR1 SGHNT, CDR2 YYREEE (reference sequence). The CDR3 spans 14 residues. V was pared by 0 bases and J by 6 bases, with 4 bases of the junction left unmatched. CDR3 sequence (DNA): TGTGCCAGCAGCTTGGAGGGGGCTGCGGATACGCAGTATTTT. Translating gives CASSLEGAADTQYF.

This chain uses TRBV23-1 with TRBJ2-7, with TRBD1 identical over 12 bases. TRBV23-1 is classed as an ORF, of uncertain function. This CDR3 is built from 15 residues. The trim removed 9 bases at V and 6 bases at J, leaving 12 bases unmatched. CDR3 sequence reads: CARDRDRGQESEQYF. The CDR3 DNA reads as TGCGCCAGAGACCGGGACAGGGGGCAGGAAAGCGAGCAGTACTTC.

This sequence joins TRBV12-5 and TRBJ2-3; 10 bases are shared with TRBD1. Losses at the gene ends were 5 bases for V and 5 bases for J; bases not matched to a gene: 7. Germline V CDR1 and CDR2: LGHNT, FRNRAP. The CDR3 consists of 15 residues. CDR3 in amino acids: CASGPGQGVVDTQYF. The CDR3 DNA is TGTGCTAGTGGTCCAGGACAGGGGGTCGTAGATACGCAGTATTTT.

This chain joins TRBV7-9 and TRBJ1-2; TRBD1 might be the D (6 bases). Per germline, CDR1 SEHNR and CDR2 FQNEAQ (reference sequence). V dropped 7 bases and J dropped 7 bases, with 16 bases sitting between them. This CDR3 has 13 amino acids. CDR3 DNA sequence: TGTGCCAGCATTCCTTCAACAGGGCTTGGCTACACCTTC. Residues: CASIPSTGLGYTF.